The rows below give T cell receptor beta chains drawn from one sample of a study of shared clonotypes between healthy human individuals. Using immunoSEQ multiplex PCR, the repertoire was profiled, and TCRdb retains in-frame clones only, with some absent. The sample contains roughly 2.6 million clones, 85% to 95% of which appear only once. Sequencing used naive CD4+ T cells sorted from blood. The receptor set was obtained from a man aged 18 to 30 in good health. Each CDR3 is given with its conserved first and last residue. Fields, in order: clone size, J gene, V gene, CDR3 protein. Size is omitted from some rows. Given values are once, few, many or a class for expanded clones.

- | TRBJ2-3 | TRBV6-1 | CASNGGADTQYF
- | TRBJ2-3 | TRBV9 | CASSRSGTTDTQYF
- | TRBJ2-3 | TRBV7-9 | CASSPLGGEDTQYF
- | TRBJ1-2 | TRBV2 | CASRKETALTGYIF
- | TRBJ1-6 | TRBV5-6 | CASSLLRGYNSPLHF
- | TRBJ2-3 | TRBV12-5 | CASGFLLGVTDTQYF
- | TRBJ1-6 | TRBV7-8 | CASSLVGERSPLHF
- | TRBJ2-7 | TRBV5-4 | CASSLIGSMSYEQYF
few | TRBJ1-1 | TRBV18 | CASSPPAGVNTEAFF
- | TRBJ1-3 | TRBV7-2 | CASSLGGFAGNTIYF
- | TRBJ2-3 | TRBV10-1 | CASSESASGRTDTQYF
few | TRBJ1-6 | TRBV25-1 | CASSGGGGNSPLHF
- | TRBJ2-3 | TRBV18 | CASSPRAKTMADTQYF
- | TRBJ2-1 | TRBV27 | CASSLWGEDEQFF
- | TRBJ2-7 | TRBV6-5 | CASSRDRGSSYEQYF
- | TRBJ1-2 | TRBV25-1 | CASSESLGGGPANYGYTF
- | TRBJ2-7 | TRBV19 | CASSMDSYEQYF
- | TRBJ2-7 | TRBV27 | CASSLSQSSYEQYF
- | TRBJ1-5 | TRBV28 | CASSSGQAGNQPQHF
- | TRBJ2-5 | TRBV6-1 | CASRATQETQYF
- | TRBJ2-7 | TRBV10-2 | CASMGTRWDSRYEQYF
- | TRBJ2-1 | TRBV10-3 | CAISEFSPGDEQFF
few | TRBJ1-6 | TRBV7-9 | CASSLGQGGSPLHF
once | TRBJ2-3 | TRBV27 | CASSSLAGGTDTQYF
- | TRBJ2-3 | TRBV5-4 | CASSRDRGFTDTQYF
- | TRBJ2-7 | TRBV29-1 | CSVLAGTYEQYF
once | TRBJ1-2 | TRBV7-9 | CASSFDTIYGYTF
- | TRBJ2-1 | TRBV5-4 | CASGVGELINNEQFF
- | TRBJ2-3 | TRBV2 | CASSETGVTDTQYF
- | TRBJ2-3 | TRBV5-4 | CASSLGGLVSPDTQYF
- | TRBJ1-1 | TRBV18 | CASSPLTGFAEAFF
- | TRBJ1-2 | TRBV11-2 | CASSLARTGDYGYTF
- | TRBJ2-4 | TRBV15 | CATSRDRVNIQYF
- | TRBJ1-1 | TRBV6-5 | CASTARGRGNTEAFF
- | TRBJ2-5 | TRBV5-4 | CASRPTGGYQETQYF
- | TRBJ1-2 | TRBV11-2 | CASTRQGGGYTF
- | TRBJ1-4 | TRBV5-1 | CASSFRTEGAMIATNEKLFF
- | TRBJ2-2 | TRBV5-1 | CASSFRDTNTGELFF
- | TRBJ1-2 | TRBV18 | CASSPQNSFNYGYTF
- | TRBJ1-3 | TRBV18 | CASSPPTAGDKYRSGNTIYF
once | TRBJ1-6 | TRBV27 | CASSLSGLPTPLHF
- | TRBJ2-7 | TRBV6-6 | CASSSRGGEQYF
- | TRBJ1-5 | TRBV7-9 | CASSLSGLRNQPQHF
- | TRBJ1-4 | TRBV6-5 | CASRGTGDNEKLFF
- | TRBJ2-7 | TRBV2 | CASMGLAGTYEQYF
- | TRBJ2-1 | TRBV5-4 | CASSPVDYNEQFF
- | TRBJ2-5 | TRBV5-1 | CASSPEDKYQETQYF
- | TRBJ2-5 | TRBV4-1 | CASSRWAKETQYF
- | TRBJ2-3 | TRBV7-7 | CASSPGLANTDTQYF
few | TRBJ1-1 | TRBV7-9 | CASSLLGGAGNTEAFF